The entry that follows covers one T cell receptor (beta chain) sequence. Antigen: not known. This record belongs to a study of cytomegalovirus exposure and HLA in healthy donors. Study-wide points: According to the study, around 180 TCR beta chains were cytomegalovirus-associated. Earlier analysis looked at TCR beta V segments, and most were productive about 87% or about 30% of the time. Most CMV-associated TCR beta chains appeared HLA-restricted in a later analysis. A later analysis linked a missense DCLRE1C variant to TCR beta V- and J-gene trimming.

The PCR used 60 Vbeta and 13 Jbeta primers. Profiled with immunoSEQ multiplex PCR; TCRdb holds only in-frame clones, not every one. The table records approximately 140,000 clones, about 82% of them present only once. Germline-derived CDR1 and CDR2 are MDHEN and SYDVKM. The V and J ends lost 9 bases and 8 bases respectively, with 16 bases between them. The CDR3 consists of 13 residues. The source material was PBMCs. The origin of this receptor is a man aged 30-40 years in good health and CMV-seronegative. The chain is built from TRBV28 and TRBJ1-4; D is ambiguous. The CDR3 DNA sequence: TGTGCCAGTAAGCGTTGGCCGGGAGAAAAACTGTTTTTT. Amino acids: CASKRWPGEKLFF. Complete variable domain (other parts from reference TRBV28 and TRBJ1-4): DVKVTQSSRYLVKRTGEKVFLECVQDMDHENMFWYRQDPGLGLRLIYFSYDVKMKEKGDIPEGYSVSREKKERFSLILESASTNQTSMYLCASKRWPGEKLFFGSGTQLSVL.